The 14 T cell receptor beta chains below were found in one sample sequenced in a study of control samples from healthy donors and cancer patients. The assay was immunoSEQ multiplex PCR, and TCRdb's table has in-frame clones only and misses some. The sample contains under 450,000 clones, more than 80% of which appear only once. The sequenced material came from PBMCs. The source is a man aged 35 to 55 with head and neck cancer.

The chain is built from TRBV5-1 and TRBJ2-1; TRBD2 matches at 13 bases. Germline V gene lookup returns CDR1 SGHRS and CDR2 YFSETQ. The CDR3 has 17 residues. Losses at the gene ends were 1 base for V and 9 bases for J; bases not matched to a gene: 10. CDR3 protein: CASSLILAGGRGIEQFF. The CDR3 DNA sequence: TGCGCCAGCAGCTTGATACTAGCGGGGGGGCGAGGGATTGAGCAGTTCTTC. Drawing the rest from reference TRBV5-1 and TRBJ2-1, the complete variable domain is KAGVTQTPRYLIKTRGQQVTLSCSPISGHRSVSWYQQTPGQGLQFLFEYFSETQRNKGNFPGRFSGRQFSNSRSEMNVSTLELGDSALYLCASSLILAGGRGIEQFFGPGTRLTVL.

J is TRBJ1-2 and V is TRBV28; the match to TRBD1 covers 7 bases. Trimming cost V 8 bases and J 4 bases; bases outside gene matches: 10. This CDR3 spans 14 amino acids. Per the germline V gene, CDR1 is MDHEN and CDR2 is SYDVKM. CDR3 nucleotide sequence: TGTGCCAGCTACGGCAGGGGGGGAGTCTATGGCTACACCTTC. Residues: CASYGRGGVYGYTF.

This clone occurred once. The chain's CDR3 is CASSFEGVSNTEAFF. CDR3 in DNA: TGTGCCAGCAGCTTTGAGGGGGTCTCTAACACTGAAGCTTTCTTT. The chain employs TRBV13 and TRBJ1-1; tentative D call: TRBD1 (6 bases). CDR3 length: 15 residues. CDR1 is PRHDT and CDR2 is FYEKMQ in the germline V gene (reference sequence). Trimming removed 3 bases from V and 2 bases from J, with 13 bases in between.

V usage is TRBV7-2 and J usage is TRBJ1-6; TRBD1 agrees at 10 bases. V trimming: 5 bases; J trimming: 12 bases; junction bases outside the gene matches: 13. CDR1 and CDR2 (germline): SGHTA, FQGNSA. The CDR3 has 16 amino acids. In DNA form, the CDR3 reads TGTGCCAGCAGCAAAAACCCGACAGGGGGCTTGTTACCCCTCCACTTT. It translates to CASSKNPTGGLLPLHF.

This chain connects TRBV19 to TRBJ2-3; D might be TRBD2 (6 bases). Trimming took off 0 bases at V and 2 bases at J, with 12 bases between the two ends. CDR3 size: 16 residues. CDR1 LNHDA and CDR2 SQIVND come from the germline V gene (reference sequence). CDR3 nucleotides: TGTGCCAGTAGTATAGATCTTGCGGGGTTCACAGATACGCAGTATTTT. Encoded protein: CASSIDLAGFTDTQYF.

The chain has TRBV27 and TRBJ2-5; weak D call: TRBD1 (6 bases). With 2 bases removed from V and 4 bases from J, the gap between germline ends came to 8 bases. CDR3 size: 13 residues. Germline lookup yields CDR1 MNHEY and CDR2 SMNVEV (reference sequence). CDR3 bases: TGTGCCAGCAGTTTAGAGGGGGTAGAGACCCAGTACTTC. Protein sequence: CASSLEGVETQYF.

V gene TRBV6-2 or TRBV6-3 combines with J gene TRBJ2-1; a possible D gene is TRBD2 (6 bases). The CDR3 sequence is 15 residues long. The V gene lost 5 bases and the J gene lost 8 bases, with 19 bases spanning the gap. Germline V gene sequence: CDR1 MNHEY, CDR2 SVGEGT. The CDR3 region is CASSGGGAQVDEQFF. The CDR3 nucleotides are TGTGCCAGCAGTGGAGGCGGGGCCCAGGTCGATGAGCAGTTCTTC.

V usage is TRBV28 and J usage is TRBJ2-7; no clear D gene. The CDR3 has 15 amino acids. Germline assignment: CDR1 MDHEN and CDR2 SYDVKM. Trimming left V 1 base short and J 2 bases short, with 12 bases between. For the CDR3, the DNA is TGTGCCAGCAGTTTATCTCCACGTCCCACCTACGAGCAGTACTTC. Translating gives CASSLSPRPTYEQYF. Drawing the rest from reference TRBV28 and TRBJ2-7, the complete variable domain is DVKVTQSSRYLVKRTGEKVFLECVQDMDHENMFWYRQDPGLGLRLIYFSYDVKMKEKGDIPEGYSVSREKKERFSLILESASTNQTSMYLCASSLSPRPTYEQYFGPGTRLTVT.

V gene TRBV7-3 combines with J gene TRBJ2-2, with D possibly being TRBD1 or TRBD2 (5 bases each). Trimming stripped 5 bases from V and 5 bases from J, with 18 bases between. Germline CDR1 SGHTA, CDR2 FQGTGA. This CDR3 is built from 16 residues. The CDR3 nucleotides are TGTGCCAGCAGCGCCAGAGGGGATCTGGGTACCGGGGAGCTGTTTTTT. It yields the protein CASSARGDLGTGELFF.

The chain carries TRBV18 and TRBJ1-5, with D tentatively TRBD1 (6 bases). Trimming took 2 bases from V and 7 from J, leaving 12 bases between them. CDR3 length: 14 amino acids. Germline CDR1 and CDR2: KGHSH and LQKENI. CDR3: CASSPEGGRQPQHF. DNA for the CDR3: TGTGCCAGCTCACCAGAGGGGGGTCGGCAGCCCCAGCATTTT.

The chain couples TRBV10-1 to TRBJ2-5, with a tentative D call TRBD2 (5 bases). The V and J ends lost 2 bases and 3 bases respectively, with 7 bases between them. Looked up from germline, CDR1 is WNHNN and CDR2 is SYGVQD (reference sequence). The CDR3 consists of 13 residues. CDR3 sequence (DNA): TGCGCCAGCAGTGAGAACGGGGAAGAGACCCAGTACTTC. It codes for CASSENGEETQYF.

The chain links TRBV20-1 to TRBJ1-2; D is perhaps TRBD1 (5 bases). Germline-derived CDR1 and CDR2 are DFQATT and SNEGSKA (reference sequence). Trimming took 5 bases from V and 8 from J, leaving 12 bases between them. This CDR3 is built from 11 residues. The CDR3 sequence: CSAPDQGGYTF. The CDR3 nucleotides read TGCAGTGCTCCAGACCAGGGCGGCTACACCTTC.

The CDR3 DNA reads as TGTGCCAGCAGCGGGGCCTACGAGCAGTACTTC. Translated, it gives CASSGAYEQYF. The chain couples TRBV11-2 to TRBJ2-7; D unresolved. Looked up from germline, CDR1 is SGHAT and CDR2 is FQNNGV. This CDR3 comprises 11 residues. V lost 5 bases to trimming and J lost 2 bases, with 4 bases between them.

The V gene is TRBV28, the J gene TRBJ1-2; D is ambiguous. Germline V CDR1 and CDR2: MDHEN, SYDVKM. The CDR3 runs to 14 residues. Trimming cost V 6 bases and J 6 bases, with 17 bases left between them. Here the CDR3 DNA reads TGTGCCAGCAGGCCCGGGCCGTTGATTGATGGCTACACCTTC. Translating gives CASRPGPLIDGYTF.